The 22 T cell receptor beta chains given below trace back to one sample, sequenced in a study of vaccination and CD4 T cells after COVID-19. An Oncomine TCR Beta short-read assay was used to sequence the DNA from cultured CD4+ T cells. TCRdb re-derived calls from the PCR reads in MiXCR, one entry per CDR3 protein. The sample lists 6,000 or so distinct CDR3 sequences, about 43% occurring once. Antigens of these TCRs are unknown. Treatment of the sample: approximately nine-day PBMC culture with coronavirus spike peptide pools or control peptides (ViraFEST assay). Specimen: CD4+ T cells from blood, cultured in vitro. These receptors originate from a human donor who had recovered from COVID-19.

The rearrangement links TRBV27 to TRBJ2-7; 7 nucleotides align to TRBD1. After removal of 6 bases from V and 6 bases from J, the junction contained 5 bases not matched to a gene. The CDR3 has 12 residues. Germline V lookup: CDR1 MNHEY, CDR2 SMNVEV (reference sequence). DNA for the CDR3: TGTGCCAGCAGCCCGAGGGGGCTCGAGCAGTACTTC. It translates to CASSPRGLEQYF.

The chain recombines TRBV20-1 with TRBJ2-1; a possible D gene is TRBD1 (5 bases). The germline CDR1 and CDR2 sequences are DFQATT and SNEGSKA (reference sequence). Trimming removed 5 bases from V and 9 bases from J, with 11 bases in between. The CDR3 is 11 residues long. This CDR3 is CSARRQSEQFF. The CDR3 DNA reads TGCAGTGCTCGCCGACAGTCTGAGCAGTTCTTC.

The table lists this clonotype with a few counts. The V gene is TRBV15, the J gene TRBJ1-2; a possible D gene is TRBD1 (5 bases). Germline assignment: CDR1 LNHNV and CDR2 YYDKDF (reference sequence). V was trimmed by 6 bases and J by 2 bases, leaving 13 bases between them. This CDR3 is 14 amino acids long. In DNA form, the CDR3 reads TGTGCCACCAGTCCCAGGGCAGGGAACTATGGCTACACCTTC. Translating it yields CATSPRAGNYGYTF.

This clonotype was counted between two and nine times. The chain has TRBV20-1 and TRBJ2-5; tentatively, D is TRBD1 or TRBD2 (5 bases each). The germline V gene encodes CDR1 DFQATT and CDR2 SNEGSKA (reference sequence). The CDR3 loop spans 17 amino acids. V lost 1 base, J lost 5 bases, and 23 bases lay in between. This CDR3 is CSARAWFVGPSRETQYF. The CDR3 DNA follows: TGCAGTGCTAGAGCATGGTTTGTGGGACCGTCAAGGGAGACCCAGTACTTC.

The gene calls are TRBV20-1 and TRBJ2-7; 7 bases agree with TRBD1. CDR1 DFQATT and CDR2 SNEGSKA come from the germline V gene (reference sequence). The junction had 6 bases not matched to a gene; V was cut back by 4 bases and J by 6 bases. The CDR3 extends over 12 amino acids. The CDR3 DNA follows: TGCAGTGCTACAAAGGGGGCCCGCGAGCAGTACTTC. Encoded protein: CSATKGAREQYF.

This clonotype qualifies as medium-sized. The chain combines TRBV20-1 with TRBJ1-2; 9 nucleotides agree with TRBD1. The CDR3 extends over 12 amino acids. With 4 bases clipped from V and 8 bases from J, the junction kept 5 bases outside the gene matches. Germline CDR1 is DFQATT and CDR2 is SNEGSKA (reference sequence). For the CDR3, the DNA is TGCAGTGCTACCGGGACAGGGCACGGCTACACCTTC. Translating it yields CSATGTGHGYTF.

As DNA, the CDR3 is TGCAGTGCTAGGGCACCAGTACGGGAGCAGTTCTTC. Encoded protein: CSARAPVREQFF. The J gene is TRBJ2-1, the V gene TRBV20-1; D call uncertain. The V end lost 3 bases, the J end lost 10 bases, and 13 bases lay between the germline ends. This CDR3 spans 12 amino acids. CDR1 is DFQATT, CDR2 SNEGSKA, per germline (reference sequence).

The V and J genes are TRBV6-1 and TRBJ1-5; D ambiguous. The V gene's germline CDR1 is MNHNS and CDR2 SASEGT. The CDR3 is 13 amino acids. The ends were cut back, 10 bases at V and 0 bases at J, with 10 bases in the middle. CDR3 protein: CATALDSNQPQHF. As DNA, the CDR3 is TGTGCCACCGCCCTTGATAGCAATCAGCCCCAGCATTTT.

This clonotype was observed a few times. This chain joins TRBV7-2 and TRBJ1-6; tentative D call: TRBD1 (6 bases). Germline values: CDR1 SGHTA, CDR2 FQGNSA. The CDR3 is 15 residues long. V was trimmed by 2 bases and J by 11 bases, leaving 16 bases between them. CDR3 sequence: CASSLRVGGGTPLHF. The CDR3 coding sequence is TGTGCCAGCAGCTTACGGGTAGGGGGGGGAACACCCCTCCACTTT.

The rearrangement links TRBV6-2 or TRBV6-3 to TRBJ2-7, with D perhaps matching TRBD1 or TRBD2 (5 bases each). Germline CDR1 is MNHEY and CDR2 is SVGEGT. V lost 4 bases to trimming and J lost 2 bases, with 15 bases between them. CDR3 length: 15 residues. CDR3 nucleotide sequence: TGTGCCAGCAGTTCCAGCAGGTGGGGGACCTACGAGCAGTACTTC. Its protein is CASSSSRWGTYEQYF.

V is TRBV20-1 and J is TRBJ1-3; D gene ambiguous. This CDR3 region has 11 residues. Trimming cost V 6 bases and J 2 bases, with 5 bases left between them. The germline CDR1 and CDR2 sequences are DFQATT and SNEGSKA (reference sequence). CDR3 sequence: CSALTGNTIYF. The DNA for the CDR3 is TGCAGTGCCCTGACTGGAAACACCATATATTTT.

This clonotype was seen just once. The chain uses TRBV11-3 and TRBJ1-2; TRBD1 might be the D (5 bases). V lost 0 bases to trimming and J lost 6 bases, with 11 bases between them. This CDR3 is built from 14 residues. The germline CDR1 and CDR2 sequences are SGHNT and YENEEA. The CDR3 loop reads CASSLDPQGDGYTF. The CDR3 DNA reads as TGTGCCAGCAGCTTAGATCCCCAGGGAGATGGCTACACCTTC.

V gene TRBV5-4 combines with J gene TRBJ2-7, with a tentative D call TRBD2 (5 bases). Germline CDR1 reads SGHNT; CDR2 reads YYREEE (reference sequence). CDR3 size: 14 residues. The ends were cut back, 4 bases at V and 1 base at J, with 12 bases in the middle. The CDR3 DNA reads as TGTGCCAGCAGCCCCCTTCGAGGGTCCTACGAGCAGTACTTC. Its protein product is CASSPLRGSYEQYF.

The sample holds a few counts of this clonotype. V usage is TRBV20-1 and J usage is TRBJ1-6; 8 bases are shared with TRBD1. V trimming: 3 bases; J trimming: 6 bases; junction bases outside the gene matches: 4. Germline CDR1 is DFQATT and CDR2 is SNEGSKA (reference sequence). The CDR3 loop spans 14 amino acids. The CDR3 is CSASLTGVNSPLHF. CDR3 in DNA: TGCAGTGCTAGTCTGACAGGGGTTAATTCACCCCTCCACTTT.

This chain links TRBV28 with TRBJ2-1; a weak D match, TRBD1 (5 bases). The length of the CDR3 is 12 residues. The V gene's germline CDR1 is MDHEN and CDR2 SYDVKM. V lost 6 bases to trimming and J lost 10 bases, with 13 bases between them. The CDR3: CASSSGIVEQFF. The DNA for the CDR3 is TGTGCCAGCAGCTCAGGGATCGTCGAGCAGTTCTTC.

The chain has TRBV7-2 and TRBJ1-1, with D unresolved. This CDR3 spans 13 amino acids. Trimming removed 3 bases at V and 4 bases at J, with 9 bases between. The germline gives CDR1 SGHTA, CDR2 FQGNSA. CDR3 sequence (DNA): TGTGCCAGCAGCTTGCGAGTAGGCACTGAAGCTTTCTTT. It encodes CASSLRVGTEAFF.

This clonotype was detected a few times. The chain combines TRBV20-1 with TRBJ2-1; D unresolved. V dropped 1 base and J dropped 12 bases, with 10 bases sitting between them. The germline V gene encodes CDR1 DFQATT and CDR2 SNEGSKA (reference sequence). The CDR3 covers 11 residues. As DNA, the CDR3 is TGCAGTGCTAGAGGTAATGGATGGCAGTTCTTC. Protein: CSARGNGWQFF.

Only a few counts were recorded for this clonotype. The chain couples TRBV6-1 to TRBJ2-7; D possibly uses TRBD1 or TRBD2 (5 bases each). The CDR3 runs to 12 residues. Germline CDR1 is MNHNS and CDR2 is SASEGT. Trimming took off 8 bases at V and 5 bases at J, with 13 bases between the two ends. CDR3 DNA sequence: TGTGCCAGCGGGCAGGGAGCCCACGAGCAGTACTTC. It is translated as CASGQGAHEQYF.

The genes are TRBV5-1 and TRBJ1-2; D is ambiguous. The CDR3 is made up of 13 amino acids. V was cut by 9 bases and J by 4 bases, with 16 bases left in between. Germline values: CDR1 SGHRS, CDR2 YFSETQ. CDR3 nucleotides: TGCGCCACCACGGCCGACCCCCTCTATGGCTACACCTTC. Amino acids: CATTADPLYGYTF.

This clonotype rates as medium-sized (0.01 to 0.1%). The V call is TRBV15, the J call TRBJ1-6; no reliable D call. The germline V gene encodes CDR1 LNHNV and CDR2 YYDKDF (reference sequence). This CDR3 is 12 amino acids long. Deletions cut 4 bases from V and 10 bases from J, with 8 bases between. The CDR3 loop is CATSKRESPLHF. DNA for the CDR3: TGTGCCACCAGCAAAAGGGAATCACCCCTCCACTTT.

The V gene is TRBV7-9, the J gene TRBJ2-5, with D uncertain. Germline CDR1 is SEHNR and CDR2 is FQNEAQ (reference sequence). V lost 1 base to trimming and J lost 1 base, with 7 bases between them. The CDR3 sequence is 14 residues long. CDR3 coding DNA: TGTGCCAGCAGCTTAGGATCAGCCCAAGAGACCCAGTACTTC. It encodes CASSLGSAQETQYF.

The V gene is TRBV6-1, the J gene TRBJ2-5; D may be TRBD1 or TRBD2 (5 bases each). In germline, CDR1 is MNHNS, CDR2 SASEGT. The V end was cut by 6 bases, the J end by 5 bases, with 13 bases between. This CDR3 comprises 13 residues. DNA of the CDR3: TGTGCCAGCAGCTCCGGGGCACGGGAGACCCAGTACTTC. Protein product: CASSSGARETQYF.